A single sample is the source of the 5 T cell receptor beta chains below, sequenced in a study of Tregs in tolerant kidney transplant recipients. The nonmyeloablative bone marrow transplants came from related graft donors, with transient mixed chimerism. TCRdb's copy holds only in-frame clones and misses some; the assay was immunoSEQ multiplex PCR. This table has about 64,000 clones, more than 75% appearing once. Here the sequenced sample was CD4+ T cells from blood (PBMCs), taken 6 months after the transplant. The receptors come from a human patient who received a combined kidney and bone marrow transplant. Some T cells may possibly be graft donor cells.

The J gene is TRBJ2-1, the V gene TRBV4-2; 10 bases line up with TRBD2. CDR3 length equals 17 residues. The germline V gene encodes CDR1 LGHNA and CDR2 YNFKEQ. V gave up 3 bases and J gave up 4 bases; unmatched junction bases: 9. DNA for the CDR3: TGTGCCAGCAGCCAGAGAACTAGCGGGACGGGGTACAATGAGCAGTTCTTC. Translated, it gives CASSQRTSGTGYNEQFF.

V is TRBV5-1 and J is TRBJ2-3; 8 nucleotides align to TRBD2. V lost 5 bases and J lost 3; bases outside the gene matches: 5. Germline V lookup: CDR1 SGHRS, CDR2 YFSETQ. The length of the CDR3 is 14 residues. As DNA, the CDR3 is TGCGCCAGCAGACGTTCTAGCGGGACAGATACGCAGTATTTT. As protein: CASRRSSGTDTQYF. Full variable domain (remainder filled in from reference TRBV5-1 and TRBJ2-3): KAGVTQTPRYLIKTRGQQVTLSCSPISGHRSVSWYQQTPGQGLQFLFEYFSETQRNKGNFPGRFSGRQFSNSRSEMNVSTLELGDSALYLCASRRSSGTDTQYFGPGTRLTVL.

This chain uses TRBV28 with TRBJ1-2; the D gene is possibly TRBD1 (6 bases). Trimming removed 5 bases at V and 4 bases at J, with 17 bases between. In germline, CDR1 is MDHEN, CDR2 SYDVKM. The CDR3 runs to 15 residues. The CDR3 nucleotides read TGTGCCAGCAGTCCCGTACAGGGAGACACCTATGGCTACACCTTC. Translated, it gives CASSPVQGDTYGYTF.

The V and J genes are TRBV15 and TRBJ2-5; D remains unclear. V was trimmed by 1 base and J by 2 bases, leaving 5 bases between them. The CDR3 totals 13 residues. Germline-derived CDR1 and CDR2 are LNHNV and YYDKDF (reference sequence). DNA of the CDR3: TGTGCCACCAGCAGAGGACTTCAAGAGACCCAGTACTTC. Its translation is CATSRGLQETQYF. Combining the CDR3 with reference TRBV15 and TRBJ2-5 gives the whole variable domain DAMVIQNPRYQVTQFGKPVTLSCSQTLNHNVMYWYQQKSSQAPKLLFHYYDKDFNNEADTPDNFQSRRPNTSFCFLDIRSPGLGDTAMYLCATSRGLQETQYFGPGTRLLVL.

The gene calls are TRBV9 and TRBJ2-3; 10 bases map to TRBD1. The CDR3 extends over 16 amino acids. V shed 4 bases, J shed 1 base, and the junction held 6 bases outside the gene matches. Germline CDR1 reads SGDLS; CDR2 reads YYNGEE. DNA of the CDR3: TGTGCCAGCAGCTCAACCGGGACAGGGGGCACAGATACGCAGTATTTT. It yields the protein CASSSTGTGGTDTQYF.